A single sample gave rise to the 18 T cell receptor beta chains below, sequenced in a study of shared clonotypes between healthy human individuals (dated by TCRdb to 2019 to 2021). Libraries were constructed by the immunoSEQ multiplex PCR assay. What TCRdb holds here is the immuneACCESS table cut down to in-frame rearrangements. Part of the clones is not present; checked against another copy, under half of the missing clones reflect an unresolved V gene, and the others are unexplained. This sample is represented by about 1.1 million clones; roughly 80% of them were singletons. The ten largest clones add up to 0.89% of the sample. The sample comprised memory CD4+ T cells from PBMCs. The sample's cell subset or site, from its label and the paper: CD45RA-negative fraction. Every receptor here comes from a man aged 18 to 30 in good health. Some clones in this sample may be carry-over from other donors' samples.

J is TRBJ1-5 and V is TRBV10-2; no definite D call. This CDR3 has 13 residues. V was shortened by 6 bases and J by 7 bases, with 13 bases between the two germline ends. Germline V gene lookup returns CDR1 WSHSY and CDR2 SAAADI. The CDR3 nucleotides are TGCGCCAGCAGGTCACAGCCTACCCAGCCCCAGCATTTT. Protein product: CASRSQPTQPQHF.

Points on this clone: One junction end disagrees with the germline gene, perhaps due to a read error. The genes are TRBV9 and TRBJ1-6; D is possibly TRBD1 (6 bases). From germline, CDR1 is SGDLS and CDR2 YYNGEE. This CDR3 region has 15 residues. CDR3 sequence: CASSPGGLNNSPLHF. The CDR3 DNA sequence: TGTGCCAGCAGCCCGGGGGGGCTAAATAACTCACCCCTCCACTTT. Filled out from reference TRBV9 and TRBJ1-6, the complete variable domain reads DSGVTQTPKHLITATGQRVTLRCSPRSGDLSVYWYQQSLDQGLQFLIQYYNGEERAKGNILERFSAQQFPDLHSELNLSSLELGDSALYFCASSPGGLNNSPLHFGNGTRLTVT.

V is TRBV7-9 and J is TRBJ1-3; TRBD1 matches at 7 bases. Germline V lookup: CDR1 SEHNR, CDR2 FQNEAQ (reference sequence). The CDR3 has 14 amino acids. The CDR3 protein is CATLEGATGNTIYF. As DNA, the CDR3 is TGTGCAACCCTAGAGGGGGCTACTGGAAACACCATATATTTT.

The chain links TRBV29-1 to TRBJ2-3; maybe TRBD2 (7 bases). The CDR3 has 14 residues. Germline V gene data show CDR1 as SQVTM and CDR2 as ANQGSEA. V lost 7 bases, J lost 1 base, and 15 bases lay in between. The CDR3 DNA reads TGCAGCGCAACCCGGGGGGCAGGCACAGATACGCAGTATTTT. Residues: CSATRGAGTDTQYF.

This clone appeared a few times. The J gene is TRBJ2-7, the V gene TRBV15; 10 bases align to TRBD2. V trimming: 2 bases; J trimming: 4 bases; junction bases outside the gene matches: 2. Germline V gene data show CDR1 as LNHNV and CDR2 as YYDKDF (reference sequence). This CDR3 region has 14 residues. As DNA, the CDR3 is TGTGCCACCAGCAGACTAGCGGGAGCGTACGAGCAGTACTTC. Encoded protein: CATSRLAGAYEQYF.

The V gene is TRBV7-2, the J gene TRBJ1-2, with D uncertain. Trimming stripped 5 bases from V and 4 bases from J, with 11 bases between. The CDR3 is 13 residues long. Per germline, CDR1 SGHTA and CDR2 FQGNSA. The CDR3 is CASSREGIYGYTF. The CDR3 nucleotides read TGTGCCAGCAGCAGGGAGGGAATCTATGGCTACACCTTC.

V usage is TRBV28 and J usage is TRBJ1-4, with 7 bases matching TRBD1. This CDR3 is 14 amino acids long. CDR1 is MDHEN and CDR2 is SYDVKM in the germline V gene. The V gene end was trimmed by 6 bases and the J gene end by 3 bases; junction bases not matched to a gene: 4. The CDR3 sequence: CASRQTGSNEKLFF. The CDR3 DNA is TGTGCCAGCAGGCAGACAGGGTCTAATGAAAAACTGTTTTTT.

This clone occurred a few times. The chain employs TRBV7-9 and TRBJ1-2; 10 nucleotides line up with TRBD1. CDR1 SEHNR and CDR2 FQNEAQ come from the germline V gene (reference sequence). CDR3 length: 14 amino acids. Trimming cost V 5 bases and J 3 bases; bases outside gene matches: 3. The CDR3 region is CASSQGTGDYGYTF. As DNA, the CDR3 is TGTGCCAGCAGCCAAGGGACAGGGGACTATGGCTACACCTTC.

The J gene is TRBJ2-1, the V gene TRBV4-1; 11 bases align to TRBD2. The CDR3 has 16 amino acids. After removal of 1 base from V and 12 bases from J, the junction contained 11 bases not matched to a gene. Looked up from germline, CDR1 is MGHRA and CDR2 is YSYEKL. CDR3 sequence (DNA): TGCGCCAGCAGCCAAGTGGGGACTAGCGGACACAACATGCAGTTCTTC. Encoded protein: CASSQVGTSGHNMQFF.

This sequence joins TRBV7-8 and TRBJ2-3; D assignment may be TRBD1 or TRBD2 (6 bases each). The germline V gene encodes CDR1 SGHVS and CDR2 FQNEAQ. The CDR3 length is 13 residues. The ends were cut back, 5 bases at V and 8 bases at J, with 14 bases in the middle. The CDR3 here is CASSEGGLATQYF. CDR3 DNA sequence: TGTGCCAGCAGCGAGGGGGGCCTCGCTACGCAGTATTTT.

The chain recombines TRBV7-9 with TRBJ2-7; D gene uncertain. Germline V gives CDR1 SEHNR, CDR2 FQNEAQ (reference sequence). The CDR3 has 11 residues. The V gene lost 3 bases and the J gene lost 6 bases, with 6 bases spanning the gap. In DNA, the CDR3 is TGTGCCAGCAGCTTTTTCTTCGAGCAGTACTTC. Protein: CASSFFFEQYF.

There are a few counts of this clone. This rearrangement joins TRBV5-1 to TRBJ2-1; D may be TRBD2 (5 bases). V lost 1 base to trimming and J lost 7 bases, with 18 bases between them. CDR3 size: 16 residues. Per the germline V gene, CDR1 is SGHRS and CDR2 is YFSETQ. The CDR3 reads CASSLSRLTTGNEQFF. The CDR3 DNA sequence: TGCGCCAGCAGCTTGAGTAGGTTGACTACCGGGAATGAGCAGTTCTTC.

The count of this clone is one. Other nucleotide sequences from this sample produce the same CDR3. The V gene is TRBV5-1, the J gene TRBJ2-2; D is perhaps TRBD2 (5 bases). V lost 0 bases to trimming and J lost 4 bases, with 7 bases between them. The CDR3 is made up of 14 amino acids. The germline CDR1 and CDR2 sequences are SGHRS and YFSETQ. For the CDR3, the DNA is TGCGCCAGCAGCTTGGGGACTTCCACCGGGGAGCTGTTTTTT. Translated, it gives CASSLGTSTGELFF. Drawing the rest from reference TRBV5-1 and TRBJ2-2, the complete variable domain is KAGVTQTPRYLIKTRGQQVTLSCSPISGHRSVSWYQQTPGQGLQFLFEYFSETQRNKGNFPGRFSGRQFSNSRSEMNVSTLELGDSALYLCASSLGTSTGELFFGEGSRLTVL.

This clone was seen more than once but under ten times. The J gene is TRBJ2-4, the V gene TRBV27; 8 positions match TRBD1. With V trimmed by 1 base and J by 6 bases, 2 bases remained unmatched. Germline CDR1 and CDR2: MNHEY and SMNVEV (reference sequence). This CDR3 comprises 14 residues. CDR3 sequence reads: CASSLYGQGNIQYF. CDR3 sequence (DNA): TGTGCCAGCAGTTTATATGGACAGGGAAACATTCAGTACTTC.

This chain connects TRBV7-2 to TRBJ1-2; the D gene is possibly TRBD1 (6 bases). The CDR3 has 15 residues. The germline gives CDR1 SGHTA, CDR2 FQGNSA. Trimming removed 5 bases from V and 6 bases from J, with 19 bases in between. The CDR3 is CASSPPGVIGDGYTF. In DNA form, the CDR3 reads TGTGCCAGCAGCCCCCCAGGGGTTATTGGGGATGGCTACACCTTC. Complete variable domain (other parts from reference TRBV7-2 and TRBJ1-2): GAGVSQSPSNKVTEKGKDVELRCDPISGHTALYWYRQSLGQGLEFLIYFQGNSAPDKSGLPSDRFSAERTGGSVSTLTIQRTQQEDSAVYLCASSPPGVIGDGYTFGSGTRLTVV.

The chain carries TRBV6-1 and TRBJ2-2, with 10 bases aligning to TRBD2. The CDR3 runs 15 residues. V shed 5 bases and J 7 bases; nucleotides not matched to a gene: 7. CDR1 MNHNS and CDR2 SASEGT come from the germline V gene. The CDR3 protein is CASSLLAGDNGELFF. The CDR3 region has the DNA TGTGCCAGCAGTTTGCTAGCGGGAGATAACGGGGAGCTGTTTTTT.

The V call is TRBV9, the J call TRBJ2-4; TRBD2 matches at 8 bases. Germline loops: CDR1 SGDLS, CDR2 YYNGEE. J gave up 8 bases and V 6 bases, and 4 bases lay outside the gene matches. The CDR3 totals 12 residues. The chain's CDR3 is CASTSGGDIQYF. The CDR3 coding sequence is TGTGCCAGCACCTCCGGGGGGGACATTCAGTACTTC. The entire variable domain, with the rest obtained from reference TRBV9 and TRBJ2-4, is as follows: DSGVTQTPKHLITATGQRVTLRCSPRSGDLSVYWYQQSLDQGLQFLIQYYNGEERAKGNILERFSAQQFPDLHSELNLSSLELGDSALYFCASTSGGDIQYFGAGTRLSVL.

This clone was counted only a few times. The chain combines TRBV5-6 with TRBJ2-6; D uncertain. CDR3 length: 15 residues. CDR1 is SGHDT and CDR2 is YYEEEE in the germline V gene. V lost 3 bases and J 1 base, leaving 8 bases between the germline ends. DNA for the CDR3: TGTGCCAGCAGCTCCGGCTTATCTGGGGCCAACGTCCTGACTTTC. Translated: CASSSGLSGANVLTF.